The 16 T cell receptor beta chains below all came from one sample that was sequenced in a study of regulatory T cells in long-lasting Graves disease. Specified time point: newly diagnosed GD, antithyroid drugs for less than 3 months. PBMCs were the source of the RNA used for TCR sequencing. Library construction for TCR beta used iRepertoire HTBI primers and Arm-PCR of CDR3 regions. TCRdb fed the multiplex PCR reads into MiXCR, producing one record per CDR3 protein. The data contain approximately 400,000 distinct CDR3 sequences, 15% of them singletons. These data were likewise used in another study, on T cells in Graves' hyperthyroidism and ophthalmopathy.

Sequencing was performed on peripheral blood mononuclear cells (PBMCs), taken at new diagnosis, from a patient treated with antithyroid drugs. These receptors originate from a woman aged 25-40 years with Graves disease.

As for this clonotype: A much larger clone sits a single nucleotide away, making a read error possible. This chain links TRBV12-3 or TRBV12-4 with TRBJ1-4; D remains unclear. The length of the CDR3 is 14 residues. In DNA form, the CDR3 reads TGTGCCGGCAGACCGACGCGGACGAATGAAAAACTGTTTTTT. It encodes CAGRPTRTNEKLFF.

At least ten counts were recorded for this clonotype. This sequence joins TRBV20-1 and TRBJ2-1, with no clear D. CDR1 and CDR2 (germline): DFQATT, SNEGSKA (reference sequence). Trimming pared 3 bases from V and 3 bases from J, leaving 18 bases between. The CDR3 spans 16 residues. This CDR3 is CSASSFARGDYNEQFF. The CDR3 DNA follows: TGCAGTGCTAGTAGTTTCGCCCGAGGAGACTACAATGAGCAGTTCTTC.

This clonotype occurred many times. This sequence joins TRBV13 and TRBJ2-7; D perhaps matches TRBD1 (7 bases). The germline V gene encodes CDR1 PRHDT and CDR2 FYEKMQ (reference sequence). The CDR3 contains 14 residues. Trimming shortened V by 3 bases and J by 6 bases, and 15 bases separated the two germline ends. The CDR3 DNA follows: TGTGCCAGCAGCTTCGGACAGGAGGGGGTCGAGCAGTACTTC. This codes for CASSFGQEGVEQYF.

This clonotype has more than one count but fewer than ten. V is TRBV24-1 and J is TRBJ2-3, with D perhaps TRBD2 (6 bases). The CDR3 is 18 amino acids. V was shortened by 1 base and J by 5 bases, with 21 bases between the two germline ends. Germline V gene lookup returns CDR1 KGHDR and CDR2 SFDVKD. CDR3 sequence: CATSDFGTAVGLGDTQYF. CDR3 DNA: TGTGCCACCAGTGATTTCGGAACGGCTGTGGGACTGGGAGATACGCAGTATTTT.

The chain joins TRBV19 to TRBJ1-3; D is unresolved. Between the trimmed V and J ends, which lost 3 bases and 4 bases, there was a span of 13 bases. Looked up from germline, CDR1 is LNHDA and CDR2 is SQIVND (reference sequence). The CDR3 is made up of 15 amino acids. CDR3 sequence reads: CASSILGITGNTIYF. The CDR3 coding sequence is TGTGCCAGTAGTATTTTGGGGATAACGGGAAACACCATATATTTT.

Comment on this clonotype: This may arise from a read error, as a much more abundant clone is one base away. The chain uses TRBV6-2 or TRBV6-3 and TRBJ2-3; TRBD2 is a possible D gene (6 bases). The V gene lost 5 bases and the J gene lost 1 base, with 13 bases spanning the gap. Germline CDR1 reads MNHEY; CDR2 reads SVGEGT. The CDR3 has 15 amino acids. CDR3 nucleotides: TGTGCCAGCAGTGAAGGAAGCGGGCGCACAGATACGCAGTATTTT. Protein product: CASSEGSGRTDTQYF.

This clonotype was counted at least ten times. This chain joins TRBV12-3 or TRBV12-4 and TRBJ1-1; the match to TRBD1 covers 8 bases. This CDR3 spans 15 amino acids. J lost 3 bases, V lost 2 bases, and 5 bases had no gene match. CDR3 sequence: CASSLQGAGDTEAFF. CDR3 in DNA: TGTGCCAGCAGTTTACAGGGGGCGGGGGACACTGAAGCTTTCTTT.

The rearrangement links TRBV20-1 to TRBJ2-5, with D possibly being TRBD1 (6 bases). CDR1 DFQATT and CDR2 SNEGSKA come from the germline V gene (reference sequence). V was trimmed by 2 bases and J by 5 bases, leaving 15 bases between them. This CDR3 is 14 amino acids long. This CDR3 reads CSARSQGFRETQYF. In DNA form, the CDR3 reads TGCAGTGCTAGATCACAGGGTTTTAGGGAGACCCAGTACTTC.

The chain has TRBV3-1 and TRBJ2-1, with D maybe TRBD1 (5 bases). Trimming stripped 6 bases from V and 6 bases from J, with 9 bases between. From germline, CDR1 is LGHDT and CDR2 YNNKEL (reference sequence). The CDR3 sequence is 12 residues long. For the CDR3, the DNA is TGTGCCAGCAGAGGGGCTTTCAATGAGCAGTTCTTC. Its translation is CASRGAFNEQFF.

This clonotype occurred many times. The chain links TRBV20-1 to TRBJ2-1; perhaps TRBD2 as D (5 bases). Trimming stripped 4 bases from V and 2 bases from J, with 12 bases between. The CDR3 runs 14 residues. Germline V gene sequence: CDR1 DFQATT, CDR2 SNEGSKA (reference sequence). CDR3 residues: CSAIALAPYNEQFF. Written as DNA, the CDR3 is TGCAGTGCTATTGCGCTAGCTCCCTACAATGAGCAGTTCTTC.

The chain is built from TRBV12-3 or TRBV12-4 and TRBJ1-5, with TRBD1 matching over 9 bases. This CDR3 has 14 residues. V dropped 6 bases and J dropped 7; count of bases not matched to a gene: 7. The CDR3, as DNA: TGTGCCAGCAGCCGGGACAGGGTTGGCCAGCCCCAGCATTTT. Its translation: CASSRDRVGQPQHF.

J is TRBJ2-1 and V is TRBV6-9, with D hard to call. Trimming took off 3 bases at V and 7 bases at J, with 16 bases between the two ends. The CDR3 is 15 residues long. Per the germline V gene, CDR1 is MNHGY and CDR2 is SVAAGI. The CDR3, as DNA: TGTGCCAGCAGTTACTCCCCGGGCACGGGTAATGAGCAGTTCTTC. Translating gives CASSYSPGTGNEQFF.

This clonotype was counted between two and nine times. A read error may be the cause here, since a much bigger clone is one base away. This rearrangement joins TRBV10-3 to TRBJ2-3; tentative D call: TRBD1 (5 bases). The germline gives CDR1 ENHRY, CDR2 SYGVKD. The CDR3 is 15 residues long. DNA for the CDR3: TGTGCCATCAGTGAATCCTTCAGGGATACTCCGGCCCGGTACTTC. It codes for CAISESFRDTPARYF.

This clonotype has at least ten counts. This rearrangement joins TRBV6-2 or TRBV6-3 to TRBJ2-1; tentatively, D is TRBD1 (8 bases). Germline CDR1 and CDR2: MNHEY and SVGEGT. The V and J ends lost 6 bases and 3 bases respectively, with 15 bases between them. The CDR3 totals 15 residues. The DNA of the CDR3 is TGTGCCAGCAGCAAAACAGGGGGGGTCTACAATGAGCAGTTCTTC. It encodes CASSKTGGVYNEQFF.

The chain recombines TRBV6-9 with TRBJ2-3; TRBD2 matches 10 bases. The germline gives CDR1 MNHGY, CDR2 SVAAGI. The CDR3 covers 16 residues. The junction had 9 bases not matched to a gene; V was cut back by 2 bases and J by 7 bases. This CDR3 is CASSYRASGSGNTQYF. The CDR3 nucleotides are TGTGCCAGCAGTTATAGGGCTAGCGGGAGTGGGAATACGCAGTATTTT.

This clonotype was counted many times. The chain uses TRBV12-3 or TRBV12-4 and TRBJ2-1; TRBD2 matches at 10 bases. V lost 6 bases, J lost 5 bases, and 7 bases stayed unmatched. The length of the CDR3 is 15 residues. As DNA, the CDR3 is TGTGCCAGCAGCCATACTAGCGGGATCGACAATGAGCAGTTCTTC. Its protein is CASSHTSGIDNEQFF.